A single TCR beta chain is shown here with its context. No antigen is known for it. This sample is part of a study of shared clonotypes between healthy human individuals. Clones were read by immunoSEQ multiplex PCR, and TCRdb kept only the in-frame ones, dropping some. The sample includes 2 million to 2.5 million clones, about nine tenths of them seen just once. Study results and limitations: The authors expected sequencing depth to affect clonotype sharing among donors. Non-shared clonotypes had lower generation probabilities than those shared by all four donors. Generally, naive subsets (rather than memory subsets) showed larger estimated richness. It was the few donors that limited the genetic and exposure-history diversity represented.

V gave up 6 bases and J gave up 0 bases, with 12 bases separating them. Germline values: CDR1 MNHNS, CDR2 SASEGT. The CDR3 spans 14 residues. This clonotype was obtained from a man between 18 and 35 years old in good health. Some clones in this sample may be carry-over from other donors' samples. This sequence joins TRBV6-1 and TRBJ2-7, with D unclear. Source material: naive CD4+ T cells from PBMCs. Subset described: CD45RA+ positively selected. CDR3 in amino acids: CASRDNPSSYEQYF. In DNA, the CDR3 is TGTGCCAGCAGGGATAATCCGAGCTCCTACGAGCAGTACTTC.